This TCR beta chain was profiled in a study of blood T cell repertoires in COVID-19. This clone was counted only a few times. This CDR3 spans 13 amino acids. Germline V gene data show CDR1 as GTSNPN and CDR2 as SVGIG (reference sequence). V lost 8 bases to trimming and J lost 0 bases, with 11 bases between them. Generated by immunoSEQ multiplex PCR, the TCRdb table keeps only in-frame clones and is missing some. Of about 240,000 clones detected, roughly 80% appear once; the ten largest clones hold 3.4%. The sequenced material came from peripheral blood. This chain connects TRBV30 to TRBJ1-3; no reliable D call. The origin of this receptor is a woman aged 18-29 years with acute or convalescent COVID-19. CDR3 protein: CAGTDYSGNTIYF. In nucleotides, the CDR3 is TGTGCCGGAACAGACTACTCTGGAAACACCATATATTTT.